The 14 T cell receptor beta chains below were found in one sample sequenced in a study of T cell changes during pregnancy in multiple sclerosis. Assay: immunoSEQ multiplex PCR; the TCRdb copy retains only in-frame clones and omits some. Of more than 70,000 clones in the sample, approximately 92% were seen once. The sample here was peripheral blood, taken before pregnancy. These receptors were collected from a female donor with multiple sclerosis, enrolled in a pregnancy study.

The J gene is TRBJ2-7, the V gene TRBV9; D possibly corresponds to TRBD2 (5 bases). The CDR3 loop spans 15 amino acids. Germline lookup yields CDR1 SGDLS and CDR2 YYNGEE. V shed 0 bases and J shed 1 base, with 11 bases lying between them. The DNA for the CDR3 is TGTGCCAGCAGCGTAGGGTCCCGGGGATCCTACGAGCAGTACTTC. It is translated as CASSVGSRGSYEQYF.

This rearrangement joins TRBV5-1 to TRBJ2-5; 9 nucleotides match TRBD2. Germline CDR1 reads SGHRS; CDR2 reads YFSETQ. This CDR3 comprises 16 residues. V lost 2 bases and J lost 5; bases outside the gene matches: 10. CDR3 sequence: CASSFNAGGPVETQYF. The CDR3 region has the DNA TGCGCCAGCAGCTTTAACGCGGGAGGGCCCGTGGAGACCCAGTACTTC.

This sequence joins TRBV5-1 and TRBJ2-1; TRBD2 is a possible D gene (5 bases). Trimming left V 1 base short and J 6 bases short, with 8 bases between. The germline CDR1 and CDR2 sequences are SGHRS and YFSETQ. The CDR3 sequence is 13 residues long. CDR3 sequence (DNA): TGCGCCAGCAGCTTGCAGGCGGGCAATGAGCAGTTCTTC. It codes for CASSLQAGNEQFF.

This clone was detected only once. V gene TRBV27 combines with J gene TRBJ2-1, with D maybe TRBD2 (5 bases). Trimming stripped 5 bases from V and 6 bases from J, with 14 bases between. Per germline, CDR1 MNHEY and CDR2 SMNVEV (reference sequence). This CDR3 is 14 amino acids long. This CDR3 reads CASSTGTRFNEQFF. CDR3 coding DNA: TGTGCCAGCAGTACGGGAACCCGATTCAATGAGCAGTTCTTC.

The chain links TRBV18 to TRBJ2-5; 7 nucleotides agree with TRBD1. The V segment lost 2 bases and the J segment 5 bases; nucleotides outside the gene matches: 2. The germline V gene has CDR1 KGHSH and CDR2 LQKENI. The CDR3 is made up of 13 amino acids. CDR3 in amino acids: CASSPGRGETQYF. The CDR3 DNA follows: TGTGCCAGCTCACCAGGCAGGGGGGAGACCCAGTACTTC.

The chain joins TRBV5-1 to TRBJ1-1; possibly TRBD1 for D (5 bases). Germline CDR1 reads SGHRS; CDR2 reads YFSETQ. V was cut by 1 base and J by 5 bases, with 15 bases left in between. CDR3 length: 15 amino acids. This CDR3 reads CASSLNNQGGTEAFF. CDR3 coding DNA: TGCGCCAGCAGCTTGAATAATCAGGGAGGAACTGAAGCTTTCTTT.

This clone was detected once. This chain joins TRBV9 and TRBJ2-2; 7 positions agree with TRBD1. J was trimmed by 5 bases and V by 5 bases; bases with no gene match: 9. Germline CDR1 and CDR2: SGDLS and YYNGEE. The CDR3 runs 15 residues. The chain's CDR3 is CASSETGVGTGELFF. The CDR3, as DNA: TGTGCCAGCAGTGAAACAGGGGTGGGGACCGGGGAGCTGTTTTTT.

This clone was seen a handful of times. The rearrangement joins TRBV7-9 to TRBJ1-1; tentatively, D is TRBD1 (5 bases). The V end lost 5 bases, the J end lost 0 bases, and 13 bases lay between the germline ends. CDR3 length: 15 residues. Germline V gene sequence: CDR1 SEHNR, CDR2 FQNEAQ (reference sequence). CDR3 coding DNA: TGTGCCAGCAGCCCCCGAGGAGGGGTGAACACTGAAGCTTTCTTT. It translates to CASSPRGGVNTEAFF.

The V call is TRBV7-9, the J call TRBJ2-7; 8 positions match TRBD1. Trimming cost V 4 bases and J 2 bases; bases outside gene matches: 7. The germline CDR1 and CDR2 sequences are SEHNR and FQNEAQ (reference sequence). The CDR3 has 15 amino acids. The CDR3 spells CASSSTTGDPYEQYF. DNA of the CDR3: TGTGCCAGCAGCTCGACGACAGGGGACCCCTACGAGCAGTACTTC.

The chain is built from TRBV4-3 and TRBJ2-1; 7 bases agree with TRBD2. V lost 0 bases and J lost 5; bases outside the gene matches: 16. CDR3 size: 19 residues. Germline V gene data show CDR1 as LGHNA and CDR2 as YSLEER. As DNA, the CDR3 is TGCGCCAGCAGCCAAGAGACTAGCAGGCCGTACATCTTTAACAATGAGCAGTTCTTC. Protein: CASSQETSRPYIFNNEQFF.

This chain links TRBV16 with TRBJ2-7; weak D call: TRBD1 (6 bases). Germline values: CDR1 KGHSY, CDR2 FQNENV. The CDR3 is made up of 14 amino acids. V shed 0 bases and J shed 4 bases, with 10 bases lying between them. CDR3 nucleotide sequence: TGTGCCAGCAGCCAATCGACCAGGGGATACGAGCAGTACTTC. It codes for CASSQSTRGYEQYF.

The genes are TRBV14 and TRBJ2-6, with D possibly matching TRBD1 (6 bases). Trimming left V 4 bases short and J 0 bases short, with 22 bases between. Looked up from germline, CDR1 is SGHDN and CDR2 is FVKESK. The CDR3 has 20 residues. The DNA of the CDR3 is TGTGCCAGCAGCCTCCTCGGGAAGGGCAGGGGCTCCTCTGGGGCCAACGTCCTGACTTTC. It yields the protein CASSLLGKGRGSSGANVLTF.

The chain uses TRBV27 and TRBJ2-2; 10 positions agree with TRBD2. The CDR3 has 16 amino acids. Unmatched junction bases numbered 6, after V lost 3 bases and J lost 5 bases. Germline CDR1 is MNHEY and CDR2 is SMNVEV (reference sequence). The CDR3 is CASSFGTSVRTGELFF. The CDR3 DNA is TGTGCCAGCAGTTTTGGGACTAGCGTACGGACCGGGGAGCTGTTTTTT.

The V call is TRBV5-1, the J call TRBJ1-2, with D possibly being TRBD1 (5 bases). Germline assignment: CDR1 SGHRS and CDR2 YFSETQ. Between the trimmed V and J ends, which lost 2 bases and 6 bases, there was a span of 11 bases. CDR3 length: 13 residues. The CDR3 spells CASSFGGVDGYTF. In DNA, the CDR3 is TGCGCCAGCAGCTTCGGGGGGGTGGATGGCTACACCTTC.